The present entry profiles one T cell receptor beta chain with its context. Its antigen remains unknown. This record belongs to a study of cytomegalovirus exposure and HLA in healthy donors. Both 60 Vbeta primers and 13 Jbeta primers went into the PCR. Assay: immunoSEQ multiplex PCR; the TCRdb copy retains only in-frame clones and omits some. Of about 300,000 clones listed, around 86% are singletons. The study, taken as a whole, reports: In an earlier analysis, productive rearrangement rates for most beta V segments clustered near 87% or 30%. HLA alleles were associated with 15,000 to 20,000 TCR beta sequences in a later analysis at 0.05 false discovery rate. It was assumed in the presence/absence analyses that sequencing depth was roughly uniform across donors.

The source material was PBMCs. This sequence was found in a man aged 40-50 years in good health and CMV-seropositive.

The CDR3 coding sequence is TGTGCCACCAAGTCCCAGGGATTTAATTCCGGGGAGCTGTTTTTT. This codes for CATKSQGFNSGELFF. The chain links TRBV2 to TRBJ2-2; maybe TRBD1 (5 bases). The CDR3 runs 15 residues. The germline V gene has CDR1 SNHLY and CDR2 FYNNEI. V was pared by 10 bases and J by 6 bases, with 21 bases between.